The rows below give T cell receptor beta chains drawn from one sample of a study of PD-L1 blockade in urothelial cancer. Clones were sequenced by immunoSEQ multiplex PCR, and TCRdb holds only the in-frame ones, with some missing. The sample includes about 93,000 clones, 90% of them seen just once. The specimen comprised PBMCs, sampled around atezolizumab (anti-PD-L1) treatment. These receptors were obtained from a man in his fifties or sixties with urothelial cancer. Both conserved end residues are part of each CDR3. The D gene is left open where the match is weak. Expanded clones are given a class, and other clones once, few, many or no size at all.

CDR3 protein: CASSLGTTEEQPQHF
CDR3 DNA: TGTGCCAGCAGCTTAGGGACGACGGAGGAACAGCCCCAGCATTTT
clone size: .
CDR3 length: 15
D gene: .
V gene: TRBV7-8
J gene: TRBJ1-5

CDR3 protein: CASSGTGRYEQYF
CDR3 DNA: TGTGCCAGCAGCGGGACAGGGCGATACGAGCAGTACTTC
clone size: .
CDR3 length: 13
D gene: TRBD1
V gene: TRBV28
J gene: TRBJ2-7

CDR3 protein: CASSSGTVETQYF
CDR3 DNA: TGTGCCAGCTCGTCGGGTACGGTAGAGACCCAGTACTTC
clone size: .
CDR3 length: 13
D gene: .
V gene: TRBV6-6
J gene: TRBJ2-5

CDR3 protein: CASSFSSGFTDTQYF
CDR3 DNA: TGCGCCAGCAGCTTCTCTAGCGGGTTCACAGATACGCAGTATTTT
clone size: .
CDR3 length: 15
D gene: TRBD2
V gene: TRBV5-1
J gene: TRBJ2-3

CDR3 protein: CASSQPLAGKTGEQYF
CDR3 DNA: TGTGCCAGCAGCCAGCCTCTAGCGGGTAAAACGGGCGAGCAGTACTTC
clone size: .
CDR3 length: 16
D gene: TRBD2
V gene: TRBV5-4
J gene: TRBJ2-7

CDR3 protein: CASSFRLAGGETQYF
CDR3 DNA: TGTGCCAGCAGCTTCCGACTAGCGGGAGGGGAGACCCAGTACTTC
clone size: medium-sized
CDR3 length: 15
D gene: TRBD2
V gene: TRBV7-8
J gene: TRBJ2-5

CDR3 protein: CASSRTRDRGYEQYF
CDR3 DNA: TGTGCCAGCAGCCGTACCCGGGACAGGGGCTACGAGCAGTACTTC
clone size: .
CDR3 length: 15
D gene: TRBD1
V gene: TRBV6-5
J gene: TRBJ2-7

CDR3 protein: CASSFSQGAGGNEKLFF
CDR3 DNA: TGTGCCAGCAGTTTTTCACAGGGGGCAGGGGGGAATGAAAAACTGTTTTTT
clone size: .
CDR3 length: 17
D gene: TRBD1
V gene: TRBV28
J gene: TRBJ1-4

CDR3 protein: CASKQGFYYEQYF
CDR3 DNA: TGTGCCAGTAAACAGGGGTTTTACTACGAGCAGTACTTC
clone size: .
CDR3 length: 13
D gene: TRBD1
V gene: TRBV9
J gene: TRBJ2-7

CDR3 protein: CASSSPGGLGYGYTF
CDR3 DNA: TGTGCCAGCAGTTCGCCCGGCGGACTCGGCTATGGCTACACCTTC
clone size: .
CDR3 length: 15
D gene: .
V gene: TRBV28
J gene: TRBJ1-2

CDR3 protein: CASRDRSEQYF
CDR3 DNA: TGTGCCAGTAGGGACAGGTCCGAGCAGTACTTC
clone size: .
CDR3 length: 11
D gene: TRBD1
V gene: TRBV19
J gene: TRBJ2-7

CDR3 protein: CASSPPTRGRSSGNTIYF
CDR3 DNA: TGTGCCAGCTCACCACCTACCAGGGGTCGTAGCTCTGGAAACACCATATATTTT
clone size: .
CDR3 length: 18
D gene: .
V gene: TRBV18
J gene: TRBJ1-3

CDR3 protein: CASSLGRNTGELFF
CDR3 DNA: TGTGCCAGCAGCTTAGGCAGAAACACCGGGGAGCTGTTTTTT
clone size: .
CDR3 length: 14
D gene: .
V gene: TRBV7-2
J gene: TRBJ2-2

CDR3 protein: CASSISGTSGRNEQFF
CDR3 DNA: TGTGCCAGCAGTATCTCCGGGACTAGCGGGAGGAATGAGCAGTTCTTC
clone size: .
CDR3 length: 16
D gene: TRBD2
V gene: TRBV7-9
J gene: TRBJ2-1

CDR3 protein: CASSFLGEAETQYF
CDR3 DNA: TGTGCCAGCAGCTTTCTGGGTGAGGCCGAGACCCAGTACTTC
clone size: .
CDR3 length: 14
D gene: .
V gene: TRBV7-2
J gene: TRBJ2-5

CDR3 protein: CAISDLGLAGFNEQFF
CDR3 DNA: TGTGCCATCAGTGACCTGGGACTAGCGGGATTCAATGAGCAGTTCTTC
clone size: .
CDR3 length: 16
D gene: TRBD2
V gene: TRBV10-3
J gene: TRBJ2-1

CDR3 protein: CASSIAAGTASSGANVLTF
CDR3 DNA: TGTGCCAGTAGTATAGCGGCGGGGACGGCCAGCTCTGGGGCCAACGTCCTGACTTTC
clone size: .
CDR3 length: 19
D gene: .
V gene: TRBV19
J gene: TRBJ2-6

CDR3 protein: CAWSVQWGGTSGDTDTQYF
CDR3 DNA: TGTGCCTGGAGTGTACAATGGGGGGGGACTAGCGGGGACACAGATACGCAGTATTTT
clone size: .
CDR3 length: 19
D gene: TRBD2
V gene: TRBV30
J gene: TRBJ2-3

CDR3 protein: CASSQGINSPLHF
CDR3 DNA: TGTGCCAGTTCTCAGGGGATCAATTCACCCCTCCACTTT
clone size: .
CDR3 length: 13
D gene: .
V gene: TRBV7-8
J gene: TRBJ1-6

CDR3 protein: CASSQTGGGQETQYF
CDR3 DNA: TGCGCCAGCAGCCAGACGGGCGGGGGCCAAGAGACCCAGTACTTC
clone size: .
CDR3 length: 15
D gene: TRBD2
V gene: TRBV5-1
J gene: TRBJ2-5

CDR3 protein: CASTWDSQETQYF
CDR3 DNA: TGTGCCAGCACCTGGGACAGCCAAGAGACCCAGTACTTC
clone size: once
CDR3 length: 13
D gene: TRBD1
V gene: TRBV5-4
J gene: TRBJ2-5

CDR3 protein: CASSQEARMDTDTQYF
CDR3 DNA: TGCGCCAGCAGCCAAGAGGCTAGAATGGACACAGATACGCAGTATTTT
clone size: .
CDR3 length: 16
D gene: .
V gene: TRBV4-1
J gene: TRBJ2-3

CDR3 protein: CASSQTQAGETYEQYF
CDR3 DNA: TGTGCCAGTAGCCAAACCCAAGCGGGGGAAACCTACGAGCAGTACTTC
clone size: .
CDR3 length: 16
D gene: TRBD2
V gene: TRBV19
J gene: TRBJ2-7

CDR3 protein: CASSRGLALSGANVLTF
CDR3 DNA: TGTGCCAGCAGCCGGGGACTAGCCCTGTCTGGGGCCAACGTCCTGACTTTC
clone size: .
CDR3 length: 17
D gene: TRBD2
V gene: TRBV5-4
J gene: TRBJ2-6

CDR3 protein: CASSFSAGLAVRGANVLTF
CDR3 DNA: TGTGCCAGCAGCTTTAGCGCGGGGCTAGCGGTACGTGGGGCCAACGTCCTGACTTTC
clone size: once
CDR3 length: 19
D gene: TRBD2
V gene: TRBV7-6
J gene: TRBJ2-6

CDR3 protein: CSVVGYGSDTDTQYF
CDR3 DNA: TGCAGCGTTGTGGGTTACGGGTCTGACACAGATACGCAGTATTTT
clone size: .
CDR3 length: 15
D gene: .
V gene: TRBV29-1
J gene: TRBJ2-3

CDR3 protein: CAISELTGISGNTIYF
CDR3 DNA: TGTGCCATCAGTGAGTTGACAGGGATCTCTGGAAACACCATATATTTT
clone size: .
CDR3 length: 16
D gene: TRBD1
V gene: TRBV10-3
J gene: TRBJ1-3

CDR3 protein: CAAGAGGEQYF
CDR3 DNA: TGTGCCGCCGGTGCGGGTGGCGAGCAGTACTTC
clone size: .
CDR3 length: 11
D gene: .
V gene: TRBV10-3
J gene: TRBJ2-7

CDR3 protein: CASSYSTILETQYF
CDR3 DNA: TGTGCCAGCAGTTACTCAACTATTTTGGAGACCCAGTACTTC
clone size: .
CDR3 length: 14
D gene: .
V gene: TRBV6-6
J gene: TRBJ2-5

CDR3 protein: CASSLSNGGDTQYF
CDR3 DNA: TGCGCCAGCAGCCTATCGAACGGCGGCGATACGCAGTATTTT
clone size: .
CDR3 length: 14
D gene: .
V gene: TRBV5-1
J gene: TRBJ2-3

CDR3 protein: CASSLNREGANEQFF
CDR3 DNA: TGTGCCAGCAGCTTAAATCGGGAGGGGGCCAATGAGCAGTTCTTC
clone size: .
CDR3 length: 15
D gene: .
V gene: TRBV7-3
J gene: TRBJ2-1

CDR3 protein: CSAGQGGEKLFF
CDR3 DNA: TGCAGCGCGGGACAGGGAGGGGAAAAACTGTTTTTT
clone size: .
CDR3 length: 12
D gene: TRBD1
V gene: TRBV29-1
J gene: TRBJ1-4

CDR3 protein: CARGVGEGGTEAFF
CDR3 DNA: TGTGCCCGTGGAGTAGGGGAAGGGGGCACTGAAGCTTTCTTT
clone size: few
CDR3 length: 14
D gene: .
V gene: TRBV30
J gene: TRBJ1-1

CDR3 protein: CASSEGGMGTGELFF
CDR3 DNA: TGTGCCAGCAGTGAAGGCGGGATGGGCACCGGGGAGCTGTTTTTT
clone size: .
CDR3 length: 15
D gene: .
V gene: TRBV6-1
J gene: TRBJ2-2

CDR3 protein: CASSPFNSPLHF
CDR3 DNA: TGTGCCAGCAGTCCCTTTAATTCACCCCTCCACTTT
clone size: .
CDR3 length: 12
D gene: .
V gene: TRBV6-5
J gene: TRBJ1-6

CDR3 protein: CASKIGGRNTEAFF
CDR3 DNA: TGTGCCAGCAAGATAGGGGGTAGGAACACTGAAGCTTTCTTT
clone size: .
CDR3 length: 14
D gene: .
V gene: TRBV6-6
J gene: TRBJ1-1

CDR3 protein: CASSLGHTNTEAFF
CDR3 DNA: TGTGCCAGCAGCTTAGGGCATACGAACACTGAAGCTTTCTTT
clone size: once
CDR3 length: 14
D gene: .
V gene: TRBV7-3
J gene: TRBJ1-1

CDR3 protein: CASSPDRANTGELFF
CDR3 DNA: TGTGCCAGCAGCCCGGACAGGGCGAACACCGGGGAGCTGTTTTTT
clone size: .
CDR3 length: 15
D gene: TRBD1
V gene: TRBV6-1
J gene: TRBJ2-2

CDR3 protein: CASNPGTTTQPQHF
CDR3 DNA: TGTGCCAGCAACCCAGGGACAACAACACAGCCCCAGCATTTT
clone size: .
CDR3 length: 14
D gene: .
V gene: TRBV6-5
J gene: TRBJ1-5

CDR3 protein: CASSSGDVGTDTQYF
CDR3 DNA: TGTGCCAGCAGTTCGGGGGATGTCGGCACAGATACGCAGTATTTT
clone size: .
CDR3 length: 15
D gene: .
V gene: TRBV28
J gene: TRBJ2-3

CDR3 protein: CASSQGALLGSEKLFF
CDR3 DNA: TGCGCCAGCAGCCAAGGGGCTCTTTTAGGTTCTGAAAAACTGTTTTTT
clone size: .
CDR3 length: 16
D gene: .
V gene: TRBV4-3
J gene: TRBJ1-4

CDR3 protein: CASSPQGQGQETQYF
CDR3 DNA: TGTGCCAGCTCACCACAGGGACAGGGGCAAGAGACCCAGTACTTC
clone size: .
CDR3 length: 15
D gene: TRBD1
V gene: TRBV18
J gene: TRBJ2-5

CDR3 protein: CASSLVIEWGEDTIYF
CDR3 DNA: TGTGCCAGCAGCTTAGTAATTGAGTGGGGAGAGGACACCATATATTTT
clone size: .
CDR3 length: 16
D gene: .
V gene: TRBV7-9
J gene: TRBJ1-3

CDR3 protein: CASSGQGLAGGVYNEQFF
CDR3 DNA: TGCGCCAGCAGCGGACAGGGACTAGCGGGGGGCGTCTACAATGAGCAGTTCTTC
clone size: once
CDR3 length: 18
D gene: TRBD2
V gene: TRBV5-1
J gene: TRBJ2-1

CDR3 protein: CAWSAGQPGEQYF
CDR3 DNA: TGTGCCTGGAGTGCGGGACAACCAGGGGAGCAGTACTTC
clone size: .
CDR3 length: 13
D gene: .
V gene: TRBV30
J gene: TRBJ2-7

CDR3 protein: CASSLGQTSYPSPLHF
CDR3 DNA: TGCGCCAGCAGCTTGGGGCAGACTTCATACCCATCACCCCTCCACTTT
clone size: .
CDR3 length: 16
D gene: .
V gene: TRBV5-1
J gene: TRBJ1-6

CDR3 protein: CASSLWTGNAGELFF
CDR3 DNA: TGTGCCAGCAGCCTGTGGACAGGGAACGCCGGGGAGCTGTTTTTT
clone size: many
CDR3 length: 15
D gene: TRBD1
V gene: TRBV7-2
J gene: TRBJ2-2

CDR3 protein: CASSLVAGVRDYEQYF
CDR3 DNA: TGTGCCAGCAGCTTGGTCGCTGGGGTTCGGGATTACGAGCAGTACTTC
clone size: .
CDR3 length: 16
D gene: .
V gene: TRBV13
J gene: TRBJ2-7

CDR3 protein: CASSGGQGDTEAFF
CDR3 DNA: TGTGCCAGCAGCGGAGGACAGGGAGACACTGAAGCTTTCTTT
clone size: .
CDR3 length: 14
D gene: TRBD1
V gene: TRBV9
J gene: TRBJ1-1

CDR3 protein: CASSSDRDSTDTQYF
CDR3 DNA: TGTGCCAGCAGCTCCGACAGGGATAGCACAGATACGCAGTATTTT
clone size: once
CDR3 length: 15
D gene: TRBD1
V gene: TRBV7-9
J gene: TRBJ2-3

CDR3 protein: CASKTSGGIGTGELFF
CDR3 DNA: TGTGCCAGCAAGACTAGCGGGGGGATTGGCACCGGGGAGCTGTTTTTT
clone size: once
CDR3 length: 16
D gene: TRBD2
V gene: TRBV2
J gene: TRBJ2-2

CDR3 protein: CASSDDRVSYEQYF
CDR3 DNA: TGTGCCAGCAGTGACGACAGGGTTTCCTACGAGCAGTACTTC
clone size: .
CDR3 length: 14
D gene: TRBD1
V gene: TRBV6-1
J gene: TRBJ2-7

CDR3 protein: CASSYTTAGHTEAFF
CDR3 DNA: TGTGCCAGCAGCTACACTACAGCGGGGCACACTGAAGCTTTCTTT
clone size: .
CDR3 length: 15
D gene: .
V gene: TRBV7-9
J gene: TRBJ1-1

CDR3 protein: CASSSGTGGDYGYTF
CDR3 DNA: TGTGCCAGCAGCTCCGGGACAGGGGGCGACTATGGCTACACCTTC
clone size: .
CDR3 length: 15
D gene: TRBD1
V gene: TRBV7-2
J gene: TRBJ1-2

CDR3 protein: CAWSEDTYNSPLHF
CDR3 DNA: TGTGCCTGGAGCGAAGACACGTATAATTCACCCCTCCACTTT
clone size: .
CDR3 length: 14
D gene: .
V gene: TRBV30
J gene: TRBJ1-6

CDR3 protein: CASGTSRSTDTQYF
CDR3 DNA: TGTGCCAGCGGGACTAGCCGTAGCACAGATACGCAGTATTTT
clone size: .
CDR3 length: 14
D gene: TRBD2
V gene: TRBV2
J gene: TRBJ2-3

CDR3 protein: CASSAQGWGNQPQHF
CDR3 DNA: TGTGCCAGCAGCGCCCAGGGGTGGGGCAATCAGCCCCAGCATTTT
clone size: .
CDR3 length: 15
D gene: .
V gene: TRBV7-3
J gene: TRBJ1-5

CDR3 protein: CASSPKGDGYTF
CDR3 DNA: TGTGCCAGCAGCCCAAAGGGGGATGGCTACACCTTC
clone size: .
CDR3 length: 12
D gene: .
V gene: TRBV5-4
J gene: TRBJ1-2

CDR3 protein: CATLPSRGLTDTQYF
CDR3 DNA: TGCGCCACCCTCCCCTCGCGGGGACTCACAGATACGCAGTATTTT
clone size: .
CDR3 length: 15
D gene: .
V gene: TRBV10-2
J gene: TRBJ2-3